At least ten counts were recorded for the clone carrying this T cell receptor (beta chain). Its antigen is not identified. The data derive from a study of T cell repertoires in cytomegalovirus infection. Turning to the study itself: Based on public TCR beta signatures, there were indications of CMV infection and of a matching HLA type.

TCRdb recomputed calls from the reads with MiXCR, one row per CDR3 protein. The sample consists of just over 450,000 distinct CDR3 sequences, about 39% of them appearing once. Per the germline V gene, CDR1 is SGHTA and CDR2 is FQGNSA. V was shortened by 4 bases and J by 4 bases, with 10 bases between the two germline ends. There are 13 residues in the CDR3. The specimen was cultured PBMCs, collected from culture after CMV antigen stimulation. The genes are TRBV7-2 and TRBJ2-5, with D possibly TRBD1 on 6 matching bases. The receptor was isolated from a human donor in good health (CMV status not recorded). Some clones in this sample may be carry-over from other donors' samples. CDR3: CASSSTGPETQYF. The DNA of the CDR3 is TGTGCCAGCAGCTCGACAGGTCCAGAGACCCAGTACTTC.